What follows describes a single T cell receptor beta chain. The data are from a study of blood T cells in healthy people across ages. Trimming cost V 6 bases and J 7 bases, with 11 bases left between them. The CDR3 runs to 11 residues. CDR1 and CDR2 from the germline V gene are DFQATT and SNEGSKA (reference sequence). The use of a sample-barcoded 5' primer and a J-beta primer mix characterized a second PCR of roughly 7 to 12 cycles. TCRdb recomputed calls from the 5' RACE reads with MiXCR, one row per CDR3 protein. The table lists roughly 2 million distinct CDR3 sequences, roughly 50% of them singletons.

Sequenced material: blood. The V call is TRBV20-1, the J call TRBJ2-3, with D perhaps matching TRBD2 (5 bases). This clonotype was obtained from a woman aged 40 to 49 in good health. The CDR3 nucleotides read TGCAGTGCCAACCGGGATTATACGCAGTATTTT. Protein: CSANRDYTQYF.